What follows is one T cell receptor beta chain and its context. The target antigen is unknown. These data come from a study of T cell responses to AZD1222 COVID-19 vaccine. Study background: Both about-4-week and about-12-week second-dose recipients were combined. Study observations and caveats: The repertoires were collected only after the peak T cell response. Spike-specific TCR breadth and depth went up after people got two AZD1222 doses. Reportedly, nearly half the spike-specific TCRs target unmutated variant regions.

Per the germline V gene, CDR1 is KGHSH and CDR2 is LQKENI. The V and J ends lost 3 bases and 6 bases, in that order; junction bases with no gene match: 3. The CDR3 has 13 residues. The method was immunoSEQ multiplex PCR; TCRdb's version includes in-frame clones alone and lacks a portion of them. The sample records roughly 120,000 clones, roughly nine tenths being singletons. The rearrangement links TRBV18 to TRBJ1-2; 8 positions match TRBD1. The sample consisted of peripheral blood, taken on day 0 of AZD1222 vaccination. The TCR sequence derives from an adult in good health. The DNA of the CDR3 is TGTGCCAGCTCACCGGGACAGGAAAATGGCTACACCTTC. This codes for CASSPGQENGYTF.